What follows is one T cell receptor beta chain and its context. Its antigen is unknown. Produced via immunoSEQ multiplex PCR; TCRdb's table is partial and in-frame only. The table shows 80,000 to 100,000 clones, with about 91% occurring only once. The record originates from a study of radiotherapy plus CTLA-4 blockade in lung cancer. At the level of the study: 15% to 20% of enrolled patients responded objectively, and over 30% had disease control.

Study observations and caveats: Per reports, early blood T cell clone dynamics, plus interferon-beta, forecast response most strongly. Blood saw expansion of tumor-derived TCR clones after radiotherapy plus ipilimumab.

Trimming took 6 bases from V and 7 from J; bases not matched to a gene: 14. CDR1 is SNHLY, CDR2 FYNNEI, per germline. This CDR3 contains 15 residues. Those with chemo-refractory metastatic non-small-cell lung cancer were treated with focal radiation combined with CTLA-4 blockade using ipilimumab. This receptor was taken from a human donor with non-small cell lung cancer that progressed on radiotherapy plus ipilimumab. The chain uses TRBV2 and TRBJ2-7, with 8 bases matching TRBD2. Here the sequenced sample was peripheral blood, taken from a patient treated with radiotherapy plus ipilimumab. DNA of the CDR3: TGTGCCAGCAGCCTCCGTGCGGCGGGAGGTAGGGAGCAGTACTTC. Protein: CASSLRAAGGREQYF.